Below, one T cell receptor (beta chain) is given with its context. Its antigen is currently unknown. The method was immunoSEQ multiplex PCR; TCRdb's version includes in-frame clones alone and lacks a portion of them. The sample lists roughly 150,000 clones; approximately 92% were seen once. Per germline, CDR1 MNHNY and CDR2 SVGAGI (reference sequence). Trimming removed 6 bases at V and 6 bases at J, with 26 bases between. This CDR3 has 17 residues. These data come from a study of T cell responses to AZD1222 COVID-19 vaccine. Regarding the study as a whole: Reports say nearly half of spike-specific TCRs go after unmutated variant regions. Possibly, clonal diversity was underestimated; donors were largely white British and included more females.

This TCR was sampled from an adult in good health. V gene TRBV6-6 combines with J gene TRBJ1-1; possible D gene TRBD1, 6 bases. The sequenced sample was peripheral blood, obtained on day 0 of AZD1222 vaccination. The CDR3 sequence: CASRRLQDSLRGAEAFF. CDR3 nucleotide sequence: TGTGCCAGCAGACGACTACAGGACAGTCTCAGAGGGGCTGAAGCTTTCTTT.